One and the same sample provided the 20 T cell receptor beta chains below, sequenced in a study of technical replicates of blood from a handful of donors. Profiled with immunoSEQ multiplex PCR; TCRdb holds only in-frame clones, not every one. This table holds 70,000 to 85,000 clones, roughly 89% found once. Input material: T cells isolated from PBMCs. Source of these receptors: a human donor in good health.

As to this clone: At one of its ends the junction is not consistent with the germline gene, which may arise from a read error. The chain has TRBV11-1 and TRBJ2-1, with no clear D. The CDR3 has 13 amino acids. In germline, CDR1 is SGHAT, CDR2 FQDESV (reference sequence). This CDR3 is CASSSLSPNGQFF. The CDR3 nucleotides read TGTGCCAGCAGCTCATTAAGCCCCAATGGGCAGTTCTTC.

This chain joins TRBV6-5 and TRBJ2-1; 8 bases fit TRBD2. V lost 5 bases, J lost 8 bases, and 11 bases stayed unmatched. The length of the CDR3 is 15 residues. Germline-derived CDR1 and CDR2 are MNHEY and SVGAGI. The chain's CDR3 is CASSKSGSISHEQFF. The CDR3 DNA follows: TGTGCCAGCAGTAAGAGCGGGAGCATTTCCCATGAGCAGTTCTTC.

CDR3 protein: CATSSHRDMNTEAFF. The CDR3 DNA follows: TGTGCCACCAGCAGCCACAGGGATATGAACACTGAAGCTTTCTTT. The chain carries TRBV15 and TRBJ1-1, with D maybe TRBD1 (6 bases). The germline V and J ends were trimmed by 3 bases and 0 bases, with 11 bases remaining between them. Looked up from germline, CDR1 is LNHNV and CDR2 is YYDKDF (reference sequence). The CDR3 consists of 15 residues.

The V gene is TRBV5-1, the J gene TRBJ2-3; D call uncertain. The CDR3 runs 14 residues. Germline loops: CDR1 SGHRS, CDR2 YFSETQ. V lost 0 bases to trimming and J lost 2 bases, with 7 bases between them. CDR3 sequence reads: CASSLDRNTDTQYF. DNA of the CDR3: TGCGCCAGCAGCTTGGACAGAAACACAGATACGCAGTATTTT.

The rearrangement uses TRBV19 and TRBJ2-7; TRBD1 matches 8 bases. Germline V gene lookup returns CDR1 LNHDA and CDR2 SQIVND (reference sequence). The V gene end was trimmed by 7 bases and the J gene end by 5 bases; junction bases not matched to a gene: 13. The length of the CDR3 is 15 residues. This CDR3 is CASIPGQGELDEQYF. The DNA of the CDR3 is TGTGCCAGTATTCCCGGACAGGGAGAATTGGACGAGCAGTACTTC.

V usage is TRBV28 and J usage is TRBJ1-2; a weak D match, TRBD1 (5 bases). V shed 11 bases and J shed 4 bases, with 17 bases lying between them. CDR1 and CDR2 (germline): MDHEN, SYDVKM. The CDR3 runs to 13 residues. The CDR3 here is CAGRPTGAYGYTF. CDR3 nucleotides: TGTGCCGGGAGGCCGACTGGGGCCTATGGCTACACCTTC.

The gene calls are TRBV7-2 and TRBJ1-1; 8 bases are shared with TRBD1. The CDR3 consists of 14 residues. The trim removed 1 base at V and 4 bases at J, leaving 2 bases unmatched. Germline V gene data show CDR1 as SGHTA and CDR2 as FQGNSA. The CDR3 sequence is CASSLGQGATEAFF. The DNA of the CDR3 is TGTGCCAGCAGCTTAGGCCAGGGGGCCACTGAAGCTTTCTTT.

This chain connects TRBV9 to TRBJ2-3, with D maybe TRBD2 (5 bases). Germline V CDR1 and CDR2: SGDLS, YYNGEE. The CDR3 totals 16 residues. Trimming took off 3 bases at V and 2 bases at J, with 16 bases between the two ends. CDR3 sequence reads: CASSGTGLMITDTQYF. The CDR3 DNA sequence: TGTGCCAGCAGCGGAACCGGACTCATGATCACAGATACGCAGTATTTT.

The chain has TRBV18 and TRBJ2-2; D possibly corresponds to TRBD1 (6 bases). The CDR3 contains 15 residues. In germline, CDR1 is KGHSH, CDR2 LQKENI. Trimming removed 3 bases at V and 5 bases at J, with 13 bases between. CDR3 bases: TGTGCCAGCTCACCCTCAATGACAGGAACCGGGGAGCTGTTTTTT. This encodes CASSPSMTGTGELFF. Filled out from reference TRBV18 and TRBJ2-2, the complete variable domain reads NAGVMQNPRHLVRRRGQEARLRCSPMKGHSHVYWYRQLPEEGLKFMVYLQKENIIDESGMPKERFSAEFPKEGPSILRIQQVVRGDSAAYFCASSPSMTGTGELFFGEGSRLTVL.

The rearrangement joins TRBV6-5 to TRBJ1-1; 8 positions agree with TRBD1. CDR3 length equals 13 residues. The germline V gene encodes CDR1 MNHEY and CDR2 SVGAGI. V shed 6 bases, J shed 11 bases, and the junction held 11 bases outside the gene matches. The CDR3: CASSLGQGIWAFF. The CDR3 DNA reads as TGTGCCAGCAGCCTCGGACAGGGAATTTGGGCTTTCTTT.

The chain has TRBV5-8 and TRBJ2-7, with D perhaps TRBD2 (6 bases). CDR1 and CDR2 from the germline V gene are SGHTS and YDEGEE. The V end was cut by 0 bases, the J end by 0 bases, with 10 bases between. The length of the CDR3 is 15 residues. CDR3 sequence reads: CASSLGGLLSYEQYF. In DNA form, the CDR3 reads TGTGCCAGCAGCTTGGGGGGACTCCTCTCCTACGAGCAGTACTTC.

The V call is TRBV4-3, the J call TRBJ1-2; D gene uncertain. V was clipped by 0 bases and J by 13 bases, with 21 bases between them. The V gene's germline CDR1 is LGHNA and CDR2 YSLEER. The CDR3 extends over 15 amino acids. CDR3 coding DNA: TGCGCCAGCAGCCAAGACAGTCCATTTAAGGAGGGTTCCACCTTC. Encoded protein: CASSQDSPFKEGSTF.

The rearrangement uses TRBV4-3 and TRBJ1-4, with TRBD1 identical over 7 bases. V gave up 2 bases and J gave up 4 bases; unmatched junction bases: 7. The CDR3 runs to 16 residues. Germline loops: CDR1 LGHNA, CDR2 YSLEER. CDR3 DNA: TGCGCCAGCAGCCAAAAATGGACAGGTTATAATGAAAAACTGTTTTTT. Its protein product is CASSQKWTGYNEKLFF.

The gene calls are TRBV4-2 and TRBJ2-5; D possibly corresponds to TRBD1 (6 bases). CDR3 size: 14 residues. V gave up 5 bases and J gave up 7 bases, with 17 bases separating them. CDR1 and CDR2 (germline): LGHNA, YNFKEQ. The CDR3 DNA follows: TGTGCCAGCAGCTCCGGACAGTTAAAGGGGACCCAGTACTTC. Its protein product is CASSSGQLKGTQYF.

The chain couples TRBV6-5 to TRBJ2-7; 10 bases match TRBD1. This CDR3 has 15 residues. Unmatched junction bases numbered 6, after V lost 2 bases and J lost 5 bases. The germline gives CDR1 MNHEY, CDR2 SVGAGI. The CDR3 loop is CASSYRQGAGHEQYF. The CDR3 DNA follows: TGTGCCAGCAGTTACCGACAGGGGGCTGGGCACGAGCAGTACTTC.

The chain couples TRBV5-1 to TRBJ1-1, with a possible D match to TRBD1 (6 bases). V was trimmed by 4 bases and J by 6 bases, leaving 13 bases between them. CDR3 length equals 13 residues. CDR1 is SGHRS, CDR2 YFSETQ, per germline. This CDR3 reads CASSIRTASEAFF. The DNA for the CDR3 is TGCGCCAGCAGCATCCGGACAGCCTCTGAAGCTTTCTTT.

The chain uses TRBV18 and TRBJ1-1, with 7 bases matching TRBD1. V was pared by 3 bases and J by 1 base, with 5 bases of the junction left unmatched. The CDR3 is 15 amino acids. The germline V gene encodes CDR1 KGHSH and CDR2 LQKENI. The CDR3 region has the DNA TGTGCCAGCTCACCTGACCGGGACAGGAACACTGAAGCTTTCTTT. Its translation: CASSPDRDRNTEAFF.

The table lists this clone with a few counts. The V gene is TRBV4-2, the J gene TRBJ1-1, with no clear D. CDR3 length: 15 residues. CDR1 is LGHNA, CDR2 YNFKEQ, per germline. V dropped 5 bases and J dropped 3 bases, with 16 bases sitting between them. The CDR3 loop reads CASSAIRDIDTEAFF. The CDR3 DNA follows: TGTGCCAGCAGCGCTATTCGGGATATCGACACTGAAGCTTTCTTT.

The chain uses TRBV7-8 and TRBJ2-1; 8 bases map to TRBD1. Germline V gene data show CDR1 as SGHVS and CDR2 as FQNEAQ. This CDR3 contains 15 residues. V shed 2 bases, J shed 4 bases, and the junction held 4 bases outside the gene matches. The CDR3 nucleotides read TGTGCCAGCAGCTTAAGCAGGGGGCCATACAATGAGCAGTTCTTC. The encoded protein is CASSLSRGPYNEQFF.

The CDR3 protein is CASRYGGGETQYF. The CDR3 bases are TGTGCCAGCAGGTACGGGGGAGGAGAGACCCAGTACTTC. The chain is built from TRBV7-6 and TRBJ2-5; perhaps TRBD2 as D (6 bases). V lost 6 bases, J lost 4 bases, and 12 bases lay in between. Germline values: CDR1 SGHVS, CDR2 FNYEAQ. The CDR3 sequence is 13 residues long.